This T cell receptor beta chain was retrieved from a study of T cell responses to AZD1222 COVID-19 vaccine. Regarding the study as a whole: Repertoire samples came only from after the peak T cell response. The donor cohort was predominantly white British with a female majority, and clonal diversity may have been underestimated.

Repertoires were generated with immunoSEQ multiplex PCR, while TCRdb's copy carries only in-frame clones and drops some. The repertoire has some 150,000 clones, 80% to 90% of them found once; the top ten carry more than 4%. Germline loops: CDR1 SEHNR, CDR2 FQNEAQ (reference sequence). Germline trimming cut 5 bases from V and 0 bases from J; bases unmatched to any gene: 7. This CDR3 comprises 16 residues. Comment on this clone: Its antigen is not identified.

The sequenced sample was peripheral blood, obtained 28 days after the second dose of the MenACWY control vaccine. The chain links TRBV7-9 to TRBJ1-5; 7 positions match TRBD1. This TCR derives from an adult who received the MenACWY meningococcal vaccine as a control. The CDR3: CASSLGQVNSNQPQHF. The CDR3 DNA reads TGTGCCAGCAGCCTCGGACAGGTTAATAGCAATCAGCCCCAGCATTTT. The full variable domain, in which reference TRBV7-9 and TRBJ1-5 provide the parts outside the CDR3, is DTGVSQNPRHKITKRGQNVTFRCDPISEHNRLYWYRQTLGQGPEFLTYFQNEAQLEKSRLLSDRFSAERPKGSFSTLEIQRTEQGDSAMYLCASSLGQVNSNQPQHFGDGTRLSIL.